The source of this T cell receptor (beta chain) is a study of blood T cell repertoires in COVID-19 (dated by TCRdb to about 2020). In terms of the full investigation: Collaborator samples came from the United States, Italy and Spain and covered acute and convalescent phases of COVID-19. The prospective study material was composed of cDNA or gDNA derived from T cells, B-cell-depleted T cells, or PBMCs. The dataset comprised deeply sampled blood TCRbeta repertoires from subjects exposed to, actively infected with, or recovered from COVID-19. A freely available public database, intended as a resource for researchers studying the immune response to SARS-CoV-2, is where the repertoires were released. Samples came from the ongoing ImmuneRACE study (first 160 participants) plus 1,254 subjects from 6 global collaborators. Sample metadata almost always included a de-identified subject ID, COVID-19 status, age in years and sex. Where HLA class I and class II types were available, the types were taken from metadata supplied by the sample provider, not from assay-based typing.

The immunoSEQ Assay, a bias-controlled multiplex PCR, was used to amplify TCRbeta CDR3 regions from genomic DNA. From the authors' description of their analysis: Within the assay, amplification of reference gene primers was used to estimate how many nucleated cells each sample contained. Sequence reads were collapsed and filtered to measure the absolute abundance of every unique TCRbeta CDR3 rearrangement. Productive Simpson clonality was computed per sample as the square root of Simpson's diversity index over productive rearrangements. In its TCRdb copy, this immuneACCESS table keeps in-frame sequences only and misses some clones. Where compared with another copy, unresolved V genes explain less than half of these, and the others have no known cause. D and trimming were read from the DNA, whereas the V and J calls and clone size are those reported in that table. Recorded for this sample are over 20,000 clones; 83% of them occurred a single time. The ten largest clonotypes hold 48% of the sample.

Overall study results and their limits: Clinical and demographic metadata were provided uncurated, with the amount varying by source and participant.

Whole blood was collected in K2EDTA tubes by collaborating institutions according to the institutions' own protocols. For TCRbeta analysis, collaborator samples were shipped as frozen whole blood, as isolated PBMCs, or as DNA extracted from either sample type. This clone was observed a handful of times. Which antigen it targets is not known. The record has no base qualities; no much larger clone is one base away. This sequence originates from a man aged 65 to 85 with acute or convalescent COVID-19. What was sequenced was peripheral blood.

The CDR3 region: CASSFGWREQFF. Read as DNA, the sequence is TGTGCCAGCAGTTTCGGGTGGCGCGAGCAGTTCTTC. This receptor chain uses TRBV12-3 or TRBV12-4 and TRBJ2-1, with the identity of the D gene unclear. Its CDR3 holds 12 amino acids, cysteine through phenylalanine. Solely the CDR3 DNA is kept, with 36 bases framed from the first base. V is cut by 3 bases and J by 10 bases, and the space between the germline ends is 10 bases.